The 28 T cell receptor beta chains presented below share a single source sample, sequenced in a study of shared T cell receptors in the human thymus. Method: immunoSEQ multiplex PCR; TCRdb's copy keeps in-frame clones and lacks some. Of hundreds of thousands of clones in the sample, over 75% were seen once. These data are also associated with another study on human thymus T cells.

Source material: thymocytes. The source is a boy in the first two years of life with a congenital heart defect.

The rearrangement links TRBV5-4 to TRBJ2-5; TRBD2 matches at 10 bases. V lost 4 bases, J lost 1 base, and 10 bases stayed unmatched. The CDR3 totals 17 residues. Germline V gives CDR1 SGHNT, CDR2 YYREEE (reference sequence). DNA for the CDR3: TGTGCCAGCAGCCACCCCCATAGCGGGAGGTTCCAAGAGACCCAGTACTTC. It specifies CASSHPHSGRFQETQYF. Looking up the rest from reference TRBV5-4 and TRBJ2-5 gives the full variable domain: ETGVTQSPTHLIKTRGQQVTLRCSSQSGHNTVSWYQQALGQGPQFIFQYYREEENGRGNFPPRFSGLQFPNYSSELNVNALELDDSALYLCASSHPHSGRFQETQYFGPGTRLLVL.

The rearrangement uses TRBV4-3 and TRBJ2-5, with no clear D. The J call is in doubt because the DNA end fits TRBJ2-7 better. This CDR3 region has 14 residues. Germline V gene lookup returns CDR1 LGHNA and CDR2 YSLEER. CDR3 in DNA: TGCGCCAGCAGCCAAGACACCCCTACCTACGAGCAGTACTTC. As protein: CASSQDTPTYEQYF.

DNA of the CDR3: TGTGCCAGCAGGATGACGGGTAGTGGTACGCAGTATTTT. Protein product: CASRMTGSGTQYF. The chain has TRBV6-6 and TRBJ2-3, with unresolved D. CDR1 and CDR2 from the germline V gene are MNHNY and SVGAGI (reference sequence). This CDR3 is 13 amino acids long. V was clipped by 6 bases and J by 8 bases, with 15 bases between them.

The chain joins TRBV9 to TRBJ1-2, with 7 nucleotides matching TRBD1. Per germline, CDR1 SGDLS and CDR2 YYNGEE. CDR3 size: 16 residues. V lost 0 bases to trimming and J lost 3 bases; unmatched junction nucleotides: 8. The CDR3 sequence is CASSVGQGFTDYGYTF. The CDR3 coding sequence is TGTGCCAGCAGCGTAGGACAGGGTTTTACGGACTATGGCTACACCTTC.

The V call is TRBV19, the J call TRBJ2-3; D perhaps matches TRBD2 (6 bases). The CDR3 is 14 amino acids. V lost 0 bases and J lost 3, with 7 bases in between. Germline assignment: CDR1 LNHDA and CDR2 SQIVND (reference sequence). The CDR3 sequence: CASSIDGRTDTQYF. CDR3 in DNA: TGTGCCAGTAGTATAGATGGGAGGACAGATACGCAGTATTTT.

The V gene is TRBV29-1, the J gene TRBJ1-1, with D possibly TRBD1 on 6 matching bases. The germline V and J ends were trimmed by 6 bases and 0 bases, with 11 bases remaining between them. The CDR3 has 13 residues. Germline loops: CDR1 SQVTM, CDR2 ANQGSEA. In nucleotides, the CDR3 is TGCAGCGTCCACAGGGACATGAACACTGAAGCTTTCTTT. It codes for CSVHRDMNTEAFF.

The rearrangement joins TRBV28 to TRBJ2-7, with TRBD1 matching over 7 bases. In germline, CDR1 is MDHEN, CDR2 SYDVKM. This CDR3 comprises 15 residues. The junction had 11 bases not matched to a gene; V was cut back by 3 bases and J by 6 bases. The CDR3 region is CASSFTGVGVGEQYF. The CDR3 nucleotides are TGTGCCAGCAGTTTCACAGGGGTCGGGGTCGGCGAGCAGTACTTC.

The chain couples TRBV7-6 to TRBJ2-7; TRBD2 matches 11 bases. Germline V gene lookup returns CDR1 SGHVS and CDR2 FNYEAQ. Germline trimming cut 5 bases from V and 2 bases from J; bases unmatched to any gene: 2. The CDR3 contains 14 residues. The CDR3: CASSTTSGAYEQYF. The DNA of the CDR3 is TGTGCCAGCAGCACGACTAGCGGGGCCTACGAGCAGTACTTC.

V usage is TRBV9 and J usage is TRBJ2-3; D not resolved. The CDR3 length is 15 residues. With 0 bases removed from V and 0 bases from J, the gap between germline ends came to 8 bases. Looked up from germline, CDR1 is SGDLS and CDR2 is YYNGEE. CDR3 residues: CASSVDGSSTDTQYF. As DNA, the CDR3 is TGTGCCAGCAGCGTAGACGGGTCGAGCACAGATACGCAGTATTTT.

The V gene is TRBV9, the J gene TRBJ2-5; 10 nucleotides match TRBD1. This CDR3 has 15 amino acids. The V and J ends lost 3 bases and 6 bases, in that order; junction bases with no gene match: 8. Germline-derived CDR1 and CDR2 are SGDLS and YYNGEE. CDR3 sequence: CASSEGGQGWKTQYF. Here the CDR3 DNA reads TGTGCCAGCAGCGAGGGGGGACAGGGGTGGAAGACCCAGTACTTC.

The chain carries TRBV7-3 and TRBJ2-7, with a weak D call TRBD2 (7 bases). Germline lookup yields CDR1 SGHTA and CDR2 FQGTGA. The CDR3 has 15 residues. V dropped 1 base and J dropped 3 bases, with 13 bases sitting between them. DNA of the CDR3: TGTGCCAGCAGCTTAAGGCCGGGGGGCCTCTACGAGCAGTACTTC. Protein product: CASSLRPGGLYEQYF. The variable domain in full, completed from reference TRBV7-3 and TRBJ2-7, reads GAGVSQTPSNKVTEKGKYVELRCDPISGHTALYWYRQSLGQGPEFLIYFQGTGAADDSGLPNDRFFAVRPEGSVSTLKIQRTERGDSAVYLCASSLRPGGLYEQYFGPGTRLTVT.

J is TRBJ1-4 and V is TRBV19; 8 nucleotides line up with TRBD1. Trimming cost V 3 bases and J 0 bases; bases outside gene matches: 6. Looked up from germline, CDR1 is LNHDA and CDR2 is SQIVND (reference sequence). The CDR3 has 17 amino acids. CDR3 amino acids: CASSIPGGLATNEKLFF. CDR3 DNA: TGTGCCAGTAGTATCCCAGGGGGCCTTGCAACTAATGAAAAACTGTTTTTT. The whole variable domain, filled in from reference TRBV19 and TRBJ1-4, reads DGGITQSPKYLFRKEGQNVTLSCEQNLNHDAMYWYRQDPGQGLRLIYYSQIVNDFQKGDIAEGYSVSREKKESFPLTVTSAQKNPTAFYLCASSIPGGLATNEKLFFGSGTQLSVL.

The chain carries TRBV5-6 and TRBJ1-5; tentative D call: TRBD1 (5 bases). V was cut by 0 bases and J by 1 base, with 14 bases left in between. The V gene's germline CDR1 is SGHDT and CDR2 YYEEEE. This CDR3 is built from 17 residues. Written as DNA, the CDR3 is TGTGCCAGCAGCTTGGGACAGCCCCCAGGAAGCAATCAGCCCCAGCATTTT. Translated: CASSLGQPPGSNQPQHF.

The chain recombines TRBV27 with TRBJ1-4, with 8 bases that match TRBD1. CDR3 length: 14 residues. The germline V gene has CDR1 MNHEY and CDR2 SMNVEV (reference sequence). V was pared by 4 bases and J by 7 bases, with 5 bases of the junction left unmatched. CDR3 loop: CASSSQGGTEKLFF. CDR3 DNA sequence: TGTGCCAGCAGTTCACAGGGGGGAACTGAAAAACTGTTTTTT.

The chain is built from TRBV2 and TRBJ1-5; no definite D call. Germline V gene sequence: CDR1 SNHLY, CDR2 FYNNEI. This CDR3 has 19 amino acids. V gave up 6 bases and J gave up 5 bases, with 29 bases separating them. The CDR3 nucleotides read TGTGCCAGCAGAGAGATGGACGCCCAAGGAAGGGAGGGCGATCAGCCCCAGCATTTT. It encodes CASREMDAQGREGDQPQHF.

The V gene is TRBV7-6, the J gene TRBJ2-1; TRBD2 agrees at 7 bases. The CDR3 loop spans 16 amino acids. The ends lost 5 bases at V and 3 bases at J; junction bases unmatched: 10. CDR1 SGHVS and CDR2 FNYEAQ come from the germline V gene. The CDR3 sequence: CASSPQGLAVYNEQFF. Here the CDR3 DNA reads TGTGCCAGCAGCCCGCAAGGCCTAGCGGTCTACAATGAGCAGTTCTTC.

This sequence joins TRBV5-4 and TRBJ1-1; a possible D gene is TRBD1 (6 bases). The ends were cut back, 0 bases at V and 1 base at J, with 7 bases in the middle. CDR3 length: 14 residues. CDR1 is SGHNT and CDR2 is YYREEE in the germline V gene (reference sequence). The CDR3 reads CASSLDRANTEAFF. CDR3 coding DNA: TGTGCCAGCAGCTTGGACAGGGCGAACACTGAAGCTTTCTTT.

The sample holds a few counts of this clone. The gene calls are TRBV5-6 and TRBJ2-5, with 7 nucleotides matching TRBD2. V lost 1 base to trimming and J lost 5 bases; unmatched junction nucleotides: 14. The CDR3 loop spans 17 amino acids. Germline-derived CDR1 and CDR2 are SGHDT and YYEEEE. CDR3 nucleotides: TGTGCCAGCAGCTTGCTTGCGGGAGAAGCTCAGGAGGAGACCCAGTACTTC. Amino acid sequence: CASSLLAGEAQEETQYF.

CDR3 residues: CASSHHRGGNTEAFF. In DNA form, the CDR3 reads TGTGCCAGCAGCCACCACAGGGGCGGAAACACTGAAGCTTTCTTT. V usage is TRBV4-2 and J usage is TRBJ1-1, with 7 positions matching TRBD1. V gave up 3 bases and J gave up 2 bases; unmatched junction bases: 6. This CDR3 comprises 15 residues. Looked up from germline, CDR1 is LGHNA and CDR2 is YNFKEQ.

The chain couples TRBV28 to TRBJ1-5; perhaps TRBD1 as D (6 bases). This CDR3 comprises 13 residues. Germline V lookup: CDR1 MDHEN, CDR2 SYDVKM. Trimming left V 10 bases short and J 1 base short, with 11 bases between. The CDR3 DNA is TGTGCCACCACAGGGAGAAGCAATCAGCCCCAGCATTTT. Encoded protein: CATTGRSNQPQHF.

The rearrangement links TRBV4-1 to TRBJ2-1, with 7 bases fitting TRBD2. The CDR3 length is 13 residues. V lost 4 bases, J lost 4 bases, and 1 base stayed unmatched. The V gene's germline CDR1 is MGHRA and CDR2 YSYEKL. The CDR3 spells CASSRGGYNEQFF. The CDR3 coding sequence is TGCGCCAGCAGCCGCGGGGGATACAATGAGCAGTTCTTC.

In nucleotides, the CDR3 is TGTGCCAGCAGCTCCCCTAGGGGGGGATACAATGAGCAGTTCTTC. Translated, it gives CASSSPRGGYNEQFF. The J gene is TRBJ2-1, the V gene TRBV9; tentatively, D is TRBD2 (7 bases). This CDR3 comprises 15 residues. The germline gives CDR1 SGDLS, CDR2 YYNGEE. Trimming shortened V by 4 bases and J by 4 bases, and 15 bases separated the two germline ends.

The V call is TRBV5-1, the J call TRBJ2-7; the match to TRBD1 covers 7 bases. The CDR3 covers 15 residues. The germline V gene has CDR1 SGHRS and CDR2 YFSETQ. J was trimmed by 3 bases and V by 0 bases; bases with no gene match: 6. Here the CDR3 reads CASSLGPRDSYEQYF. As DNA, the CDR3 is TGCGCCAGCAGCTTGGGTCCTCGGGACAGCTACGAGCAGTACTTC. The variable domain in full, with the rest retrieved from reference TRBV5-1 and TRBJ2-7, is KAGVTQTPRYLIKTRGQQVTLSCSPISGHRSVSWYQQTPGQGLQFLFEYFSETQRNKGNFPGRFSGRQFSNSRSEMNVSTLELGDSALYLCASSLGPRDSYEQYFGPGTRLTVT.

The CDR3 DNA is TGTGCCAGGGGGACAGGAGGGGATGAGCAGTTCTTC. Amino acids: CARGTGGDEQFF. The chain couples TRBV2 to TRBJ2-1; 8 nucleotides match TRBD1. This CDR3 has 12 amino acids. V lost 9 bases to trimming and J lost 8 bases; unmatched junction nucleotides: 6. Germline CDR1 SNHLY, CDR2 FYNNEI.

The chain's CDR3 is CASSPSAAEAFF. In DNA, the CDR3 is TGTGCCAGCTCACCGTCGGCGGCAGAAGCTTTCTTT. The rearrangement links TRBV18 to TRBJ1-1, with D uncertain. The CDR3 contains 12 residues. Germline CDR1 and CDR2: KGHSH and LQKENI. With 3 bases removed from V and 8 bases from J, the gap between germline ends came to 10 bases.

V is TRBV19 and J is TRBJ2-3; TRBD2 aligns across 9 bases. Germline V lookup: CDR1 LNHDA, CDR2 SQIVND (reference sequence). The CDR3 sequence is 16 residues long. After removal of 7 bases from V and 6 bases from J, the junction contained 14 bases not matched to a gene. CDR3 region: CASNHSGGSLLDTQYF. CDR3 sequence (DNA): TGTGCCAGTAATCATAGCGGGGGATCACTGTTGGATACGCAGTATTTT.

This clone was recorded only once. This chain joins TRBV19 and TRBJ2-3; 8 bases are shared with TRBD2. CDR1 LNHDA and CDR2 SQIVND come from the germline V gene (reference sequence). The junction had 12 bases not matched to a gene; V was cut back by 2 bases and J by 2 bases. The CDR3 contains 18 residues. CDR3 protein: CASSISGGGSIITDTQYF. CDR3 bases: TGTGCCAGTAGTATAAGTGGCGGGGGGTCCATTATCACAGATACGCAGTATTTT. The full variable domain, rest sourced from reference TRBV19 and TRBJ2-3, is DGGITQSPKYLFRKEGQNVTLSCEQNLNHDAMYWYRQDPGQGLRLIYYSQIVNDFQKGDIAEGYSVSREKKESFPLTVTSAQKNPTAFYLCASSISGGGSIITDTQYFGPGTRLTVL.

The chain joins TRBV6-6 to TRBJ2-7; 12 nucleotides align to TRBD2. The V gene end was trimmed by 7 bases and the J gene end by 2 bases; junction bases not matched to a gene: 9. CDR1 is MNHNY and CDR2 is SVGAGI in the germline V gene (reference sequence). This CDR3 contains 16 residues. The CDR3 DNA reads TGTGCCAGCACCACACTAGCGGGAGGAAGGACCTACGAGCAGTACTTC. It codes for CASTTLAGGRTYEQYF.